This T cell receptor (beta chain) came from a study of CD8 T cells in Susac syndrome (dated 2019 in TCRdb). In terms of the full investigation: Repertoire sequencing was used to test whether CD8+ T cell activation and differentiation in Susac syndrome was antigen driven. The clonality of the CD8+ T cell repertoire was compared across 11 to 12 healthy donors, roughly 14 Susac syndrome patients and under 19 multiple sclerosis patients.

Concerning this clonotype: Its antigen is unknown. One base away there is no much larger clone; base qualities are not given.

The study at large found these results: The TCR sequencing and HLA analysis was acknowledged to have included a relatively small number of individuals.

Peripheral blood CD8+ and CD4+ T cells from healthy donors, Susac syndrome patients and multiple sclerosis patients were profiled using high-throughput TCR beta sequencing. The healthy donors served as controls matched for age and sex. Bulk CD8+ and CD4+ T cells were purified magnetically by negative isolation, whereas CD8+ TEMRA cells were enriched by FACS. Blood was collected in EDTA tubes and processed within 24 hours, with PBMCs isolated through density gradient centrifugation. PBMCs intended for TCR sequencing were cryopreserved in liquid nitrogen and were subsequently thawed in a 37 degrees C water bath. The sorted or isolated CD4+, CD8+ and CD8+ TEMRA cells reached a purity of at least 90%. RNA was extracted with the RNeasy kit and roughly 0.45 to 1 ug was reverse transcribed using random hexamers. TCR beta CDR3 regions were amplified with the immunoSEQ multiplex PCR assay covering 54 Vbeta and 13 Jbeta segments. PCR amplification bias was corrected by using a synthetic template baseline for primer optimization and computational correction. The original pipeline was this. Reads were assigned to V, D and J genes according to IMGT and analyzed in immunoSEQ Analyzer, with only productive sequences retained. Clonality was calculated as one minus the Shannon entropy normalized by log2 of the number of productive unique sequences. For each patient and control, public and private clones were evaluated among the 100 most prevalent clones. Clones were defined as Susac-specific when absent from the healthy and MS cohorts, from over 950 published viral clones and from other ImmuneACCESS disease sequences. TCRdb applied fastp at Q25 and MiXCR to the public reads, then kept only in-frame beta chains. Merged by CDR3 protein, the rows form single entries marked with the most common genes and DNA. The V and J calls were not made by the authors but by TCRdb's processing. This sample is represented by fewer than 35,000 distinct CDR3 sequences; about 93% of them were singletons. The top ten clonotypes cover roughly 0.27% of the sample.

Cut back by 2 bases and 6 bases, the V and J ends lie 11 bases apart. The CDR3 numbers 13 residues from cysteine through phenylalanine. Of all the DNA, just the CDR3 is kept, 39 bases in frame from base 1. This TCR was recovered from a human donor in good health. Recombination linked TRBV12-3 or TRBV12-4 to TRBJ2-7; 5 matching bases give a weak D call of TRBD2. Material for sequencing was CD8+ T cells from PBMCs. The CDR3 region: CASSLTEAGEQYF. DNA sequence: TGTGCCAGCAGTTTAACTGAGGCGGGCGAGCAGTACTTC.